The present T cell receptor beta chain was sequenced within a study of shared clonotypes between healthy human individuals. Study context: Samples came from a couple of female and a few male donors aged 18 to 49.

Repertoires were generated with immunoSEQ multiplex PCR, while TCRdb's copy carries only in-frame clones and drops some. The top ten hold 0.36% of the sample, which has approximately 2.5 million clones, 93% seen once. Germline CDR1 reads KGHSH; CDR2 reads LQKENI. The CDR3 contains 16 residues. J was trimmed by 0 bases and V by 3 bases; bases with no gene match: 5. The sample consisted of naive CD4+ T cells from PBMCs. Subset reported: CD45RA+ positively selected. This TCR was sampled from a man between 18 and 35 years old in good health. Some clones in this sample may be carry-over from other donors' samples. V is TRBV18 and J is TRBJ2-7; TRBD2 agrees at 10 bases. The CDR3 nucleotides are TGTGCCAGCTCACCCCTTTCTAGCGGGGGCTCCTACGAGCAGTACTTC. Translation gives CASSPLSSGGSYEQYF.